This record looks at one TCR beta chain sequence and its context. The data derive from a study of OX40 agonist ivuxolimab in advanced cancers. Study-level background: Dose-escalation cases comprised hepatocellular carcinoma, melanoma, renal cell or head and neck cancer. There were three patients with partial responses, one having hepatocellular carcinoma and two cutaneous melanoma.

Blood samples were obtained at baseline, cycle 4 day 1, and cycle 7 day 1. Here immunoSEQ multiplex PCR was the method, and the copy in TCRdb shows in-frame clones only, minus some. This sample has roughly 76,000 clones, with 75% to 85% found just once. Germline CDR1 reads WNHNN; CDR2 reads SYGVQD (reference sequence). This CDR3 has 13 residues. The V segment lost 9 bases and the J segment 6 bases; nucleotides outside the gene matches: 7. This rearrangement joins TRBV10-1 to TRBJ2-3; 9 bases agree with TRBD1. This specimen consisted of CD4+ or CD8+ T cells sorted from blood, obtained in a trial of the OX40 agonist ivuxolimab. The sequence derives from an adult with an advanced solid tumor such as melanoma, head and neck, liver or kidney cancer. The CDR3 nucleotides are TGCGCCAGTTCGACAGGGGGGATGGATACGCAGTATTTT. This translates into CASSTGGMDTQYF.